The T cell receptor beta chain described here comes from a study of T cells in Graves' hyperthyroidism and ophthalmopathy. The overall study: At initial diagnosis, before any treatment had begun, peripheral blood was obtained. Study outcomes and limitations: Blood also contained most expanded thyroid clonotypes above 0.001.

This clonotype was seen a handful of times. Its target is not known. Amplified TCR beta CDR3 regions came from RNA transcripts. The TCR CDR3 first-round RT-PCR relied on the HTBI primer set. From the multiplex PCR reads, TCRdb called clonotypes with MiXCR, one entry per CDR3 protein. The table includes some 320,000 distinct CDR3 sequences, approximately 15% detected once. This TCR derives from a woman aged 40 to 50 with Graves' ophthalmopathy. The sequencing input was blood.

This CDR3 is CASSRNSFSGNTIYF. Here the CDR3 DNA reads TGTGCCAGCAGTCGGAACAGTTTCTCTGGAAACACCATATATTTT. V is TRBV7-8 and J is TRBJ1-3; no firm D call. The germline V gene encodes CDR1 SGHVS and CDR2 FQNEAQ. The CDR3 loop spans 15 amino acids. V gave up 6 bases and J gave up 0 bases, with 12 bases separating them.